The 18 T cell receptor beta chains reported below all come from one sample, sequenced in a study of blood T cells in healthy people across ages. A sample-barcoded 5' primer and a J-beta primer mix were used in a second PCR of about 6 to 12 cycles. TCRdb fed the 5' RACE reads into MiXCR, producing one record per CDR3 protein. The table lists around 1,900,000 distinct CDR3 sequences, about two fifths of them singletons. Source material: blood. All receptors derive from a human donor in good health.

This clonotype was detected only a few times. The genes are TRBV5-1 and TRBJ2-5; a possible D gene is TRBD2 (7 bases). The CDR3 contains 19 residues. CDR1 and CDR2 (germline): SGHRS, YFSETQ. V lost 6 bases, J lost 4 bases, and 31 bases lay in between. Written as DNA, the CDR3 is TGCGCCAGCACCAACCGGGAGGCCGGGACATTGAAGGTTAGAGAGACCCAGTACTTC. Amino acids: CASTNREAGTLKVRETQYF.

The V gene is TRBV12-3 or TRBV12-4, the J gene TRBJ2-1, with 9 bases identical to TRBD1. V lost 10 bases, J lost 9 bases, and 10 bases stayed unmatched. The CDR3 runs to 13 residues. In DNA, the CDR3 is TGTGCCAACAGCCAAACAGGGGGCGGTGAGCAGTTCTTC. It yields the protein CANSQTGGGEQFF.

This clonotype has only a few counts. This chain joins TRBV4-1 and TRBJ2-1; D is possibly TRBD2 (7 bases). V was cut by 4 bases and J by 5 bases, with 18 bases left in between. Germline V gene data show CDR1 as MGHRA and CDR2 as YSYEKL. There are 16 residues in the CDR3. CDR3 region: CASSPQSQGGDNEQFF. The CDR3 DNA reads TGCGCCAGCAGCCCCCAATCTCAAGGGGGGGACAATGAGCAGTTCTTC.

The V and J genes are TRBV19 and TRBJ2-1, with D perhaps matching TRBD1 or TRBD2 (5 bases each). V shed 5 bases and J shed 5 bases, with 16 bases lying between them. The germline CDR1 and CDR2 sequences are LNHDA and SQIVND (reference sequence). The CDR3 runs 15 residues. In nucleotides, the CDR3 is TGTGCCAGTAGTCCTACTCGGGGCCCAAACAATGAGCAGTTCTTC. It encodes CASSPTRGPNNEQFF.

The sample holds a few counts of this clonotype. The gene calls are TRBV21-1 and TRBJ1-2. TRBV21-1 is classified as a pseudogene. The CDR3 spans 15 residues. CDR3 protein: CASSNGGAGSYGYTF. The CDR3 DNA sequence: TGTGCCAGCAGCAATGGAGGAGCAGGCAGCTATGGCTACACCTTC.

This clonotype was counted between two and nine times. The chain couples TRBV7-2 to TRBJ1-1; D gene ambiguous. The CDR3 sequence is 13 residues long. CDR1 and CDR2 (germline): SGHTA, FQGNSA. Deletions cut 5 bases from V and 4 bases from J, with 11 bases between. The chain's CDR3 is CASSVLGRTEAFF. CDR3 nucleotides: TGTGCCAGCAGCGTGCTAGGCCGCACTGAAGCTTTCTTT.

The genes are TRBV11-2 and TRBJ2-7; D unclear. Looked up from germline, CDR1 is SGHAT and CDR2 is FQNNGV. Trimming took 6 bases from V and 3 from J, leaving 18 bases between them. There are 15 residues in the CDR3. The CDR3 nucleotides read TGTGCCAGCAGTTCCCTCGGAGCCAGAGACTACGAGCAGTACTTC. Encoded protein: CASSSLGARDYEQYF.

The chain couples TRBV12-3 or TRBV12-4 to TRBJ1-5; D gene unclear. V dropped 6 bases and J dropped 6 bases, with 9 bases sitting between them. The CDR3 runs 12 residues. The CDR3 DNA is TGTGCCAGCAGCTTCGATAGTCAGCCCCAGCATTTT. It codes for CASSFDSQPQHF.

This clonotype has more than one count but fewer than ten. The chain uses TRBV20-1 and TRBJ2-3; no reliable D call. The germline V gene encodes CDR1 DFQATT and CDR2 SNEGSKA (reference sequence). V lost 7 bases and J lost 2, with 10 bases in between. This CDR3 is 12 amino acids long. The CDR3 spells CSGVVATDTQYF. The DNA for the CDR3 is TGCAGTGGGGTGGTGGCCACAGATACGCAGTATTTT.

There are a few counts of this clonotype. CDR3 nucleotides: TGCGCCAGCAGCCAGAAGGAGGGGGCGAAAGGCTACACCTTC. Residues: CASSQKEGAKGYTF. V usage is TRBV5-1 and J usage is TRBJ1-2; TRBD1 agrees at 7 bases. The CDR3 covers 14 residues. Germline V gene lookup returns CDR1 SGHRS and CDR2 YFSETQ. V trimming: 4 bases; J trimming: 8 bases; junction bases outside the gene matches: 11.

This clonotype was observed a few times. The chain combines TRBV6-4 with TRBJ2-1, with D uncertain. The length of the CDR3 is 16 residues. From germline, CDR1 is MRHNA and CDR2 SNTAGT. Trimming left V 0 bases short and J 2 bases short, with 11 bases between. DNA for the CDR3: TGTGCCAGCAGTGACTCTTGGGCGGCCCCCTACAATGAGCAGTTCTTC. Translated: CASSDSWAAPYNEQFF.

The genes are TRBV6-2 or TRBV6-3 and TRBJ1-2, with unresolved D. V was pared by 4 bases and J by 4 bases, with 7 bases between. There are 12 residues in the CDR3. CDR1 is MNHEY and CDR2 is SVGEGT in the germline V gene. CDR3 sequence reads: CASSWVGYGYTF. The CDR3, as DNA: TGTGCCAGCAGTTGGGTAGGCTATGGCTACACCTTC.

This clonotype was found once. A junction boundary mismatches the germline segment, possibly from a read error. This chain connects TRBV6-2 or TRBV6-3 to TRBJ2-1; TRBD2 agrees at 9 bases. Germline V gene lookup returns CDR1 MNHEY and CDR2 SVGEGT. This CDR3 has 16 residues. The CDR3 DNA sequence: TGTGCCAGCAGTTCTTTAGCGGGGGCCTTTCTGAATGGGCAGTTCTTC. Residues: CASSSLAGAFLNGQFF.

This clonotype showed up just a few times. The V gene is TRBV13, the J gene TRBJ2-1; 10 bases match TRBD2. J gave up 7 bases and V 6 bases, and 15 bases lay outside the gene matches. The CDR3 contains 17 residues. Looked up from germline, CDR1 is PRHDT and CDR2 is FYEKMQ (reference sequence). CDR3 amino acids: CASSPINSGGKKNEQFF. CDR3 DNA: TGTGCCAGCAGTCCCATAAATAGCGGGGGGAAGAAAAATGAGCAGTTCTTC.

The sample holds a few counts of this clonotype. This chain links TRBV28 with TRBJ1-5; tentative D call: TRBD1 (6 bases). The CDR3 loop spans 20 amino acids. Per the germline V gene, CDR1 is MDHEN and CDR2 is SYDVKM. V dropped 3 bases and J dropped 3 bases, with 27 bases sitting between them. CDR3 coding DNA: TGTGCCAGCAGTTTGGGCTCTTGGGGGCCAGGGGCCCGCTTCAATCAGCCCCAGCATTTT. The encoded protein is CASSLGSWGPGARFNQPQHF.

The V and J genes are TRBV5-1 and TRBJ2-3; 8 bases line up with TRBD2. V lost 2 bases, J lost 2 bases, and 4 bases stayed unmatched. Per germline, CDR1 SGHRS and CDR2 YFSETQ. CDR3 length: 15 residues. In DNA form, the CDR3 reads TGCGCCAGCAGCTTTGGCGGGGGGATCACAGATACGCAGTATTTT. This gives the protein CASSFGGGITDTQYF.

The rearrangement links TRBV6-2 or TRBV6-3 to TRBJ2-7, with D possibly matching TRBD1 (6 bases). CDR3 length: 13 residues. From germline, CDR1 is MNHEY and CDR2 SVGEGT. Trimming shortened V by 8 bases and J by 7 bases, and 18 bases separated the two germline ends. This CDR3 is CASGKQGFGEQYF. CDR3 nucleotide sequence: TGTGCCAGCGGTAAACAGGGATTCGGAGAGCAGTACTTC.

The sample holds a few counts of this clonotype. The V gene is TRBV14, the J gene TRBJ2-5; TRBD2 aligns across 11 bases. Germline CDR1 reads SGHDN; CDR2 reads FVKESK. CDR3 length equals 15 residues. After removal of 2 bases from V and 5 bases from J, the junction contained 4 bases not matched to a gene. CDR3 DNA: TGTGCCAGCAGCCAATTACTAGCGGGGGAGGAGACCCAGTACTTC. It specifies CASSQLLAGEETQYF.